These T cell receptor beta chains were read from a single sample in a study of blood T cell repertoires in COVID-19. Produced via immunoSEQ multiplex PCR; TCRdb's table is partial and in-frame only. There are 300,000 to 350,000 clones in the sample; around 89% occur only once, and 1.5% to 2% lies in the top ten. Sequencing used peripheral blood. The receptor source for this set is a woman aged 25-40 years with COVID-19, enrolled during active disease. The CDR3 runs from the conserved cysteine through the conserved F or W. D genes are given only for firm matches. Rows give clone size only sometimes, using once, few, many, or a class for an expanded clone.

j_call v_call d_call clone_size cdr3_nt cdr3_aa
TRBJ1-6 TRBV5-1 . . TGCGCCAGCAGCTTCCGACCCAGGGGTGAGGGCTCCTATAATTCACCCCTCCACTTT CASSFRPRGEGSYNSPLHF
TRBJ2-2 TRBV5-1 . . TGCGCCAGCAGCTTGGCAGCGAACACCGGGGAGCTGTTTTTT CASSLAANTGELFF
TRBJ1-6 TRBV28 TRBD1 . TGTGCCAGCAGTGGACAGGTTGGTTCACCCCTCCACTTT CASSGQVGSPLHF
TRBJ1-6 TRBV5-6 TRBD1 . TGTGCCAGCAGCTGGGACAGCTATAATTCACCCCTCCACTTT CASSWDSYNSPLHF
TRBJ2-2 TRBV7-7 . . TGTGCTAGCAGCCCCAGACTGACCGGGGAGCTGTTTTTT CASSPRLTGELFF
TRBJ1-2 TRBV29-1 . . TGCAGCGTTGATCCAGGGAATCGTAACTATGGCTACACCTTC CSVDPGNRNYGYTF
TRBJ1-5 TRBV19 . few TGTGCCAGTAGTAGACAGGAACGGGGAAGCAATCAGCCCCAGCATTTT CASSRQERGSNQPQHF
TRBJ1-1 TRBV15 . once TGTGCCACCAGTACAGGGATGAACACTGAAGCTTTCTTT CATSTGMNTEAFF
TRBJ1-3 TRBV27 TRBD1 . TGTGCCAGCAGTCAAGGGACAGCTGGAAACACCATATATTTT CASSQGTAGNTIYF
TRBJ2-3 TRBV2 TRBD2 few TGTGCCACCCGACCGGGACTATTCACAGATACGCAGTATTTT CATRPGLFTDTQYF
TRBJ2-1 TRBV4-3 TRBD2 few TGCGCCAGCAGCCAAGCTCCTAGCGGGGAATACAATGAGCAGTTCTTC CASSQAPSGEYNEQFF
TRBJ2-5 TRBV10-1 . . TGCGCCAGCAGTGGGGGGCCAGGGGAGACCCAGTACTTC CASSGGPGETQYF
TRBJ2-3 TRBV3-1/TRBV3-2 . . TGTGCCAGCAGCCAAAACCCGATTCGGGGTACGCAGTATTTT CASSQNPIRGTQYF
TRBJ1-1 TRBV19 . once TGTGCCAGTAGTATGGGGAGGGGCACTGAAGCTTTCTTT CASSMGRGTEAFF
TRBJ2-3 TRBV19 TRBD2 . TGTGCCAGCTCCCAAAGACTAGCGGGGGGCCCAGATACGCAGTATTTT CASSQRLAGGPDTQYF
TRBJ2-1 TRBV11-3 TRBD1 . TGTGCCAGCAGCCGTCGCGGACAGGGCGGCAATGAGCAGTTCTTC CASSRRGQGGNEQFF
TRBJ1-5 TRBV7-8 . . TGTGCCAGCAGCTCTACTGGGGGGTTCGATCAGCCCCAGCATTTT CASSSTGGFDQPQHF
TRBJ2-1 TRBV4-1 TRBD2 . TGCGCCAGCAGCCAACGCGCTAGCGGGGGGGCCGATGAGCAGTTCTTC CASSQRASGGADEQFF